This TCR beta chain was captured in a study of radiotherapy plus CTLA-4 blockade in lung cancer. General study findings and limits: Early clonal dynamics of blood T cells, together with interferon-beta, were reported as the best response predictor. After radiotherapy and ipilimumab, tumor-derived clones expanded in peripheral blood.

CDR1 SGHTA and CDR2 FQGTGA come from the germline V gene. The V and J ends lost 5 bases and 5 bases, in that order; junction bases with no gene match: 14. The CDR3 is made up of 16 amino acids. Remarks on this clone: Its antigen is unidentified.

Profiling relied on immunoSEQ multiplex PCR, and the TCRdb table lists in-frame clones only, not all of them. The data hold some 110,000 clones, with about 83% observed a single time. The receptor was isolated from a human donor with non-small cell lung cancer that progressed on radiotherapy plus ipilimumab. Some clones in this sample may be carry-over from other donors' samples. The chain employs TRBV7-3 and TRBJ2-5, with TRBD2 identical over 7 bases. The input for sequencing was peripheral blood, taken from a patient treated with radiotherapy plus ipilimumab. The CDR3 spells CASSLLPSAGRETQYF. In nucleotides, the CDR3 is TGTGCCAGCAGCCTACTCCCTTCAGCGGGGAGGGAGACCCAGTACTTC.